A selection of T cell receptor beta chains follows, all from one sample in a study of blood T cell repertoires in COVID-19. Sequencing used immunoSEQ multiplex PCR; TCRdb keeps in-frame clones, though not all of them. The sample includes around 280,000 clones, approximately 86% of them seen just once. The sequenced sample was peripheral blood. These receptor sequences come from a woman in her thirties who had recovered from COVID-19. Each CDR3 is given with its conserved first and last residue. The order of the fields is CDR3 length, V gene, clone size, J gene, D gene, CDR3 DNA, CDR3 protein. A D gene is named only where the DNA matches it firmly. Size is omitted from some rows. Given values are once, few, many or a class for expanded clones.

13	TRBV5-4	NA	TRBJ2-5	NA	TGTGCCAGCAGCCCCTATGGGACTGAGACCCAGTACTTC	CASSPYGTETQYF
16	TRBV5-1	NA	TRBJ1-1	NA	TGCGCCAGCAGCTTTAAACGCCAAGACATGAACACTGAAGCTTTCTTT	CASSFKRQDMNTEAFF
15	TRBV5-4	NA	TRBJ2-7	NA	TGTGCCAGCAGCTGGGGTGTATCGGGGAATAACGAGCAGTACTTC	CASSWGVSGNNEQYF
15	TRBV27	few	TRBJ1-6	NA	TGTGCCAGCAGGCCGGAGGCCGTCTATAATTCACCCCTCCACTTT	CASRPEAVYNSPLHF
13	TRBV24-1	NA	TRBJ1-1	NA	TGTGCCACCAGCCGGGGTAAGGACACTGAAGCTTTCTTT	CATSRGKDTEAFF
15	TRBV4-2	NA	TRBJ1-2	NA	TGTGCCAGCAGCCAAGCTGAAGTACCGAGCTATGGCTACACCTTC	CASSQAEVPSYGYTF
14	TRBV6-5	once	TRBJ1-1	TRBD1	TGTGCCAGCAGCCGTCCCGGGACAGGGTTTGGGGCTTTCTTT	CASSRPGTGFGAFF
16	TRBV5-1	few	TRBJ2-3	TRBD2	TGCGCCAGCAGCACGGGACTAGCGGGGACCACAGATACGCAGTATTTT	CASSTGLAGTTDTQYF
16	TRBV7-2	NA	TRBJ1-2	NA	TGTGCCAGCAGCTTAGTAGCGGGACAAAAGAGTAGTGGCTACACCTTC	CASSLVAGQKSSGYTF
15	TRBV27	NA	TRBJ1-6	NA	TGTGCCAGCAGTTCTCGAGTGGGAGCGGAGGCACCCCTCCACTTT	CASSSRVGAEAPLHF
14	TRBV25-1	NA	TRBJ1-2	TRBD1	TGTGCCAGCAGTGAGACGACAGGGGGCTATGGCTACACCTTC	CASSETTGGYGYTF
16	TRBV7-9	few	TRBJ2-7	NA	TGTGCCAGCAGCCCCGCGACGGGAGTCTGGTGGTACGAGCAGTACTTC	CASSPATGVWWYEQYF
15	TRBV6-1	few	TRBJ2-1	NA	TGTGCCAGCAGTGAAGCGATAGGGACTTCCAATGAGCAGTTCTTC	CASSEAIGTSNEQFF
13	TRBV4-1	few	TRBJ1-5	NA	TGCGCCAGCAGCCCGCCAGGGGATCAGCCCCAGCATTTT	CASSPPGDQPQHF
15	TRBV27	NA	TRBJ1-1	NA	TGTGCCAGCGGTACGAAACAGGGACCGTACACTGAAGCTTTCTTT	CASGTKQGPYTEAFF
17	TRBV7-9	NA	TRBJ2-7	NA	TGTGCCAGCAGCCCGAGTTCGCAGACCACTAAACCCTACGAGCAGTACTTC	CASSPSSQTTKPYEQYF
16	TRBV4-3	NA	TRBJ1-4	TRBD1	TGCGCCAGCAGCCCTCGACAGGGGGGCTCTAATGAAAAACTGTTTTTT	CASSPRQGGSNEKLFF
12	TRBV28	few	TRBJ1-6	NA	TGTGCCAGCAGTATGACTGATTCACCCCTCCACTTT	CASSMTDSPLHF